The following is a T cell receptor (beta chain) sequence with its context. The record originates from a study of blood T cell repertoires in COVID-19. The J segment lost 5 bases and the V segment lost 2 bases, leaving 3 bases of the junction unmatched. The length of the CDR3 is 14 residues. Germline CDR1 is MNHNY and CDR2 is SVGAGI (reference sequence). TCRdb's copy holds only in-frame clones and misses some; the assay was immunoSEQ multiplex PCR. This sample has around 190,000 clones, with 88% found just once. This chain uses TRBV6-6 with TRBJ2-1; 7 positions agree with TRBD2. Sample: peripheral blood. This TCR derives from a human donor in a cohort sampled during active COVID-19. This CDR3 is CASSYPSGNNEQFF. The DNA for the CDR3 is TGTGCCAGCAGTTACCCTAGCGGTAACAATGAGCAGTTCTTC.